The 9 T cell receptor beta chains below were found in one sample sequenced in a study of blood T cell repertoires in COVID-19. This table comes from immunoSEQ multiplex PCR, and its TCRdb copy is limited to in-frame clones, with some not included. Of approximately 130,000 clones listed, roughly four fifths are singletons. The sequenced material came from peripheral blood. All receptors come from a human donor in a cohort sampled during active COVID-19.

This chain uses TRBV19 with TRBJ1-2; 8 nucleotides agree with TRBD1. Trimming took 9 bases from V and 4 from J; bases not matched to a gene: 7. CDR3 length equals 13 residues. CDR1 and CDR2 (germline): LNHDA, SQIVND (reference sequence). The CDR3 here is CASVMQGAYGYTF. Here the CDR3 DNA reads TGTGCCAGCGTAATGCAGGGGGCCTATGGCTACACCTTC.

The J gene is TRBJ1-4, the V gene TRBV30; 8 bases are a match to TRBD1. The ends lost 5 bases at V and 8 bases at J; junction bases unmatched: 10. Germline CDR1 GTSNPN, CDR2 SVGIG (reference sequence). The CDR3 is made up of 14 amino acids. The DNA of the CDR3 is TGTGCCTGGGGTCGACAGGGGATTGGCGAAAAACTGTTTTTT. Protein: CAWGRQGIGEKLFF.

CDR3 in amino acids: CASSGGTSGGETQYF. CDR3 bases: TGTGCCAGCAGCGGCGGGACTAGCGGGGGAGAGACCCAGTACTTC. The rearrangement joins TRBV4-2 to TRBJ2-5; TRBD2 agrees at 14 bases. CDR3 length equals 15 residues. V gave up 5 bases and J gave up 4 bases; unmatched junction bases: 3. The germline V gene has CDR1 LGHNA and CDR2 YNFKEQ.

The chain uses TRBV7-9 and TRBJ2-5, with D possibly matching TRBD1 (5 bases). The CDR3 runs to 16 residues. The germline V and J ends were trimmed by 3 bases and 0 bases, with 14 bases remaining between them. Per germline, CDR1 SEHNR and CDR2 FQNEAQ (reference sequence). CDR3 sequence: CASSFSISGNQETQYF. The CDR3 region has the DNA TGTGCCAGCAGCTTTTCCATATCAGGGAACCAAGAGACCCAGTACTTC.

This clone was observed once. The V call is TRBV7-3, the J call TRBJ1-1, with D tentatively TRBD1 (5 bases). This CDR3 is built from 14 residues. Germline-derived CDR1 and CDR2 are SGHTA and FQGTGA. Trimming cost V 3 bases and J 3 bases, with 11 bases left between them. The CDR3 protein is CASSFQGGDTEAFF. CDR3 sequence (DNA): TGTGCCAGCAGCTTTCAGGGCGGCGACACTGAAGCTTTCTTT.

The V gene is TRBV5-1, the J gene TRBJ2-7; 13 nucleotides align to TRBD2. Germline V CDR1 and CDR2: SGHRS, YFSETQ. This CDR3 is built from 18 residues. The V and J ends lost 3 bases and 3 bases, in that order; junction bases with no gene match: 12. DNA for the CDR3: TGCGCCAGCAGCTCCGGGACTAGCGGGGCCGGTGCTTTCTACGAGCAGTACTTC. This translates into CASSSGTSGAGAFYEQYF.

Only one count was recorded for this clone. This chain joins TRBV6-5 and TRBJ2-3; TRBD2 might be the D (6 bases). This CDR3 comprises 14 residues. Germline assignment: CDR1 MNHEY and CDR2 SVGAGI. V was cut by 6 bases and J by 0 bases, with 10 bases left in between. The CDR3 bases are TGTGCCAGCAGCAGCGGGTCTAGCACAGATACGCAGTATTTT. Residues: CASSSGSSTDTQYF.

The gene calls are TRBV5-1 and TRBJ2-3, with TRBD2 identical over 8 bases. The CDR3 runs 15 residues. Looked up from germline, CDR1 is SGHRS and CDR2 is YFSETQ. With V trimmed by 3 bases and J by 1 base, 4 bases remained unmatched. The CDR3 nucleotides are TGCGCCAGCAGCTATCGGGGGGGAGGCACAGATACGCAGTATTTT. It encodes CASSYRGGGTDTQYF.

The genes are TRBV6-1 and TRBJ1-1; D ambiguous. CDR1 is MNHNS, CDR2 SASEGT, per germline. V shed 2 bases and J shed 1 base, with 11 bases lying between them. This CDR3 contains 15 residues. The CDR3 region has the DNA TGTGCCAGCAGTGAAATCCCAGTTCGGAACACTGAAGCTTTCTTT. Protein: CASSEIPVRNTEAFF.